The T cell receptor (beta chain) under discussion was sequenced for a study of T cell responses to AZD1222 COVID-19 vaccine. As regards this clone: What it recognizes is unknown.

This CDR3 is built from 17 residues. From germline, CDR1 is SQVTM and CDR2 ANQGSEA. Trimming cost V 6 bases and J 5 bases, with 25 bases left between them. Sequencing used immunoSEQ multiplex PCR; TCRdb keeps in-frame clones, though not all of them. The top ten hold approximately 1.3% of the sample, which has more than 100,000 clones, 87% seen once. Broader study findings: Spike-wide vaccine-associated CD4 TCRs dominated at 160-218 and 743-854. Spike-specific TCR breadth and depth both grew after two AZD1222 doses.

V usage is TRBV29-1 and J usage is TRBJ2-2; D might be TRBD1 (6 bases). The TCR was taken from an adult in good health. The material sequenced was peripheral blood, taken on day 0 of AZD1222 vaccination. The CDR3 loop reads CSVKPGHRPPYTGELFF. In DNA form, the CDR3 reads TGCAGCGTAAAACCGGGACATCGACCTCCGTATACCGGGGAGCTGTTTTTT.